Listed here are 24 T cell receptor beta chains from one sample, sequenced in a study of CD8+ T cells in alopecia areata (dated by TCRdb to the late 2010s). The protocol used for the library was the immunoSEQ multiplex PCR assay. To provide template for TCR sequencing, every sample had RNA extracted and reverse transcribed into cDNA. TCRdb holds this immuneACCESS table with in-frame rearrangements only. Some clones are missing; in checked studies, unresolved V genes explain under half, and the rest has no known cause. This sample is represented by 150,000 to 200,000 clones; approximately 62% of them were singletons. Together, the top ten hold approximately 15% of the sample. Read against the paper, the sample's time point label means: roughly 26 weeks on oral tofacitinib. What the treatment or condition label conveys for this sample: oral pan-JAK inhibitor, 5-10 mg twice daily. This specimen was CD4+ T cells sorted from blood, taken at week 24, from a patient treated with tofacitinib. The receptors stem from a human donor with alopecia areata.

The gene calls are TRBV6-5 and TRBJ2-3; 10 positions match TRBD2. The CDR3 has 15 residues. Germline V gives CDR1 MNHEY, CDR2 SVGAGI. With 7 bases clipped from V and 4 bases from J, the junction kept 8 bases outside the gene matches. The CDR3 DNA reads TGTGCCAGCAACCAGCGGGGGGGCGGACCAGATACGCAGTATTTT. Protein product: CASNQRGGGPDTQYF.

The V gene is TRBV6-1, the J gene TRBJ2-5; perhaps TRBD1 as D (7 bases). The CDR3 is 13 residues long. Germline V gene data show CDR1 as MNHNS and CDR2 as SASEGT. V shed 6 bases and J shed 4 bases, with 12 bases lying between them. CDR3 nucleotides: TGTGCCAGCAGCAGACAGGGAGGAGAGACCCAGTACTTC. The encoded protein is CASSRQGGETQYF.

This clone appeared once. V usage is TRBV30 and J usage is TRBJ2-7; D may match TRBD1 or TRBD2 (8 bases each). V shed 0 bases and J shed 7 bases, with 19 bases lying between them. The germline V gene encodes CDR1 GTSNPN and CDR2 SVGIG (reference sequence). The CDR3 spans 15 residues. CDR3 in amino acids: CAWSVLQGAGGEQYF. Here the CDR3 DNA reads TGTGCCTGGAGTGTACTCCAGGGGGCGGGGGGTGAGCAGTACTTC.

This chain connects TRBV5-1 to TRBJ2-7; 7 bases align to TRBD1. V lost 2 bases and J lost 5; bases outside the gene matches: 10. This CDR3 comprises 15 residues. CDR1 is SGHRS, CDR2 YFSETQ, per germline. CDR3: CASSFNRGILDEQYF. CDR3 coding DNA: TGCGCCAGCAGCTTTAACAGGGGAATTCTAGACGAGCAGTACTTC.

In its sample, this clone was seen a few times. The chain has TRBV7-9 and TRBJ2-5, with TRBD1 identical over 11 bases. V trimming: 5 bases; J trimming: 3 bases; junction bases outside the gene matches: 5. The CDR3 spans 15 residues. Germline loops: CDR1 SEHNR, CDR2 FQNEAQ (reference sequence). CDR3 loop: CASSLWTGGEETQYF. The DNA for the CDR3 is TGTGCCAGCAGCCTCTGGACAGGGGGCGAAGAGACCCAGTACTTC.

The rearrangement uses TRBV15 and TRBJ1-5; D is uncertain. Germline CDR1 LNHNV, CDR2 YYDKDF (reference sequence). CDR3 length: 13 amino acids. V was trimmed by 3 bases and J by 0 bases, leaving 3 bases between them. CDR3 sequence (DNA): TGTGCCACCAGCAGCAATAGCAATCAGCCCCAGCATTTT. It encodes CATSSNSNQPQHF.

The CDR3 is CASSAGQARSSGANVLTF. In nucleotides, the CDR3 is TGTGCCAGCAGTGCGGGACAGGCGAGGTCCTCTGGGGCCAACGTCCTGACTTTC. The V call is TRBV2, the J call TRBJ2-6, with 8 positions matching TRBD1. Germline loops: CDR1 SNHLY, CDR2 FYNNEI. The V segment lost 4 bases and the J segment 0 bases; nucleotides outside the gene matches: 8. The CDR3 runs 18 residues.

The chain has TRBV29-1 and TRBJ1-2; no clear D. CDR1 is SQVTM, CDR2 ANQGSEA, per germline. V lost 4 bases to trimming and J lost 8 bases, with 17 bases between them. This CDR3 spans 13 amino acids. The CDR3 bases are TGCAGCGTTGTGCCCGGGAGGGAACGGGGCTACACCTTC. Amino acid sequence: CSVVPGRERGYTF.

This clone was picked up a small number of times. As DNA, the CDR3 is TGTGCCAGCAGCCCCCTCCGTGGACAAGAGACCCAGTACTTC. Amino acid sequence: CASSPLRGQETQYF. The gene calls are TRBV7-9 and TRBJ2-5; D not certain. Per germline, CDR1 SEHNR and CDR2 FQNEAQ (reference sequence). Trimming took off 5 bases at V and 2 bases at J, with 12 bases between the two ends. This CDR3 spans 14 amino acids.

This clone turned up a few times. This chain joins TRBV9 and TRBJ1-1; no reliable D call. From germline, CDR1 is SGDLS and CDR2 YYNGEE. The V and J ends lost 4 bases and 11 bases respectively, with 15 bases between them. The CDR3 extends over 12 amino acids. The CDR3 coding sequence is TGTGCCAGCAGCCCAGGATTCGGGATCGCTTTCTTT. As protein: CASSPGFGIAFF.

This clone was picked up a small number of times. The rearrangement links TRBV29-1 to TRBJ2-1; possible D gene TRBD2, 6 bases. Germline V gene sequence: CDR1 SQVTM, CDR2 ANQGSEA. This CDR3 contains 10 residues. V lost 6 bases and J 14 bases, leaving 14 bases between the germline ends. This CDR3 reads CSVGGVAEFF. The CDR3 nucleotides are TGCAGCGTAGGAGGGGTAGCGGAGTTCTTC.

The chain employs TRBV27 and TRBJ1-6, with D possibly matching TRBD1 (5 bases). The ends were cut back, 6 bases at V and 9 bases at J, with 21 bases in the middle. CDR1 MNHEY and CDR2 SMNVEV come from the germline V gene (reference sequence). The CDR3 runs to 16 residues. The CDR3 loop is CASRDLRDGGGSPLHF. In DNA form, the CDR3 reads TGTGCCAGCAGGGACCTCCGGGACGGTGGAGGTTCACCCCTCCACTTT.

The rearrangement joins TRBV11-2 to TRBJ1-6; D not resolved. The CDR3 spans 12 residues. Germline assignment: CDR1 SGHAT and CDR2 FQNNGV. V was trimmed by 1 base and J by 14 bases, leaving 9 bases between them. Here the CDR3 reads CASSLGSSTLHF. The CDR3 DNA reads as TGTGCCAGCAGCTTAGGTTCCAGTACCCTCCACTTT.

A few counts support this clone. This rearrangement joins TRBV29-1 to TRBJ2-7; D may be TRBD2 (6 bases). Germline lookup yields CDR1 SQVTM and CDR2 ANQGSEA. Trimming left V 4 bases short and J 6 bases short, with 19 bases between. CDR3 size: 14 residues. CDR3 coding DNA: TGCAGCGTTGTCCGGGCGGTCCCGACTAGCGAGCAGTACTTC. Its translation: CSVVRAVPTSEQYF.

This clone was detected a few times. The rearrangement links TRBV29-1 to TRBJ2-7; D assignment may be TRBD1 or TRBD2 (5 bases each). CDR1 SQVTM and CDR2 ANQGSEA come from the germline V gene. V dropped 6 bases and J dropped 7 bases, with 16 bases sitting between them. The CDR3 totals 12 residues. The CDR3 sequence is CSVDAGGQEQYF. The CDR3 DNA follows: TGCAGCGTAGACGCTGGGGGTCAGGAGCAGTACTTC.

The sample holds a few counts of this clone. No DNA is shown, since the ends of the CDR3 on it are uncertain; the CDR3 is the one TCRdb lists. The genes are TRBV6-1 and TRBJ1-4; TRBD1, as called in the table, went unchecked against the DNA. Per germline, CDR1 MNHNS and CDR2 SASEGT. The CDR3 extends over 14 residues, inclusive of both ends. This chain's CDR3 is CASSTSDRNEKLFF.

This clone is medium-sized (0.01 to 0.1%). The chain recombines TRBV2 with TRBJ2-7, with no clear D. Germline V lookup: CDR1 SNHLY, CDR2 FYNNEI. The CDR3 extends over 13 amino acids. V was trimmed by 8 bases and J by 2 bases, leaving 13 bases between them. The CDR3 here is CASRATPTYEQYF. CDR3 coding DNA: TGTGCCAGCCGGGCGACTCCGACCTACGAGCAGTACTTC.

This clone was counted once. This chain joins TRBV27 and TRBJ2-5, with D possibly being TRBD1 (5 bases). This CDR3 has 13 amino acids. V was cut by 7 bases and J by 2 bases, with 11 bases left in between. CDR1 and CDR2 (germline): MNHEY, SMNVEV (reference sequence). In DNA form, the CDR3 reads TGTGCCAGCATTTTTCACAGGCAAGAGACCCAGTACTTC. Its translation: CASIFHRQETQYF.

This clone was recorded a few times. The gene calls are TRBV19 and TRBJ1-5, with 7 bases identical to TRBD1. The germline CDR1 and CDR2 sequences are LNHDA and SQIVND (reference sequence). The V and J ends lost 7 bases and 2 bases, in that order; junction bases with no gene match: 11. There are 16 residues in the CDR3. CDR3 protein: CASNREGAIGNQPQHF. The CDR3 bases are TGTGCCAGTAATCGGGAGGGGGCTATCGGCAATCAGCCCCAGCATTTT. The whole variable domain, remainder taken from reference TRBV19 and TRBJ1-5, is DGGITQSPKYLFRKEGQNVTLSCEQNLNHDAMYWYRQDPGQGLRLIYYSQIVNDFQKGDIAEGYSVSREKKESFPLTVTSAQKNPTAFYLCASNREGAIGNQPQHFGDGTRLSIL.

The J gene is TRBJ2-1, the V gene TRBV29-1; unclear D gene. The CDR3 spans 11 residues. Trimming removed 4 bases from V and 4 bases from J, with 5 bases in between. Germline CDR1 and CDR2: SQVTM and ANQGSEA. The CDR3, as DNA: TGCAGCGTTGTAATGTACAATGAGCAGTTCTTC. Protein: CSVVMYNEQFF.

This chain joins TRBV29-1 and TRBJ1-4; TRBD1 might be the D (5 bases). There are 14 residues in the CDR3. Germline-derived CDR1 and CDR2 are SQVTM and ANQGSEA. Trimming stripped 5 bases from V and 3 bases from J, with 13 bases between. CDR3 coding DNA: TGCAGCGTTTCAATGACAGCTTCTAATGAAAAACTGTTTTTT. The encoded protein is CSVSMTASNEKLFF.

In this sample, this clone turned up once. The chain is built from TRBV7-2 and TRBJ1-5, with D unresolved. The CDR3 contains 13 residues. Trimming left V 5 bases short and J 4 bases short, with 9 bases between. Germline values: CDR1 SGHTA, CDR2 FQGNSA. DNA of the CDR3: TGTGCCAGCAGCCCCGCCGGGAATCAGCCCCAGCATTTT. It encodes CASSPAGNQPQHF. Complete variable domain (other parts from reference TRBV7-2 and TRBJ1-5): GAGVSQSPSNKVTEKGKDVELRCDPISGHTALYWYRQSLGQGLEFLIYFQGNSAPDKSGLPSDRFSAERTGGSVSTLTIQRTQQEDSAVYLCASSPAGNQPQHFGDGTRLSIL.

This sequence joins TRBV29-1 and TRBJ1-1; D is perhaps TRBD1 (6 bases). Germline CDR1 reads SQVTM; CDR2 reads ANQGSEA. This CDR3 region has 12 residues. V gave up 7 bases and J gave up 1 base, with 10 bases separating them. The CDR3 protein is CSEKQGNTEAFF. CDR3 nucleotide sequence: TGCAGCGAAAAACAGGGGAACACTGAAGCTTTCTTT. The variable domain in full, with the rest retrieved from reference TRBV29-1 and TRBJ1-1, is SAVISQKPSRDICQRGTSLTIQCQVDSQVTMMFWYRQQPGQSLTLIATANQGSEATYESGFVIDKFPISRPNLTFSTLTVSNMSPEDSSIYLCSEKQGNTEAFFGQGTRLTVV.

The chain couples TRBV29-1 to TRBJ2-7; 8 nucleotides agree with TRBD1. The germline V gene encodes CDR1 SQVTM and CDR2 ANQGSEA. The CDR3 spans 14 residues. The ends lost 3 bases at V and 6 bases at J; junction bases unmatched: 10. Here the CDR3 reads CSVEVSQGASEQYF. CDR3 nucleotide sequence: TGCAGCGTTGAGGTGTCCCAGGGGGCCTCCGAGCAGTACTTC.